This T cell receptor (beta chain) comes out of a study of T-cell memory formation after mild COVID-19. TCRdb reprocessed the 5' RACE reads via MiXCR and lists one record per CDR3 protein. The sample has under 550,000 distinct CDR3 sequences, around 17% seen once. CDR3 length: 13 residues. Germline V CDR1 and CDR2: DFQATT, SNEGSKA (reference sequence). V was clipped by 1 base and J by 2 bases, with 8 bases between them. The sequence came from a man aged 18 to 35 who had mild COVID-19 (a few samples of this study predate the infection). Cell type and time point are not known. Sequencing was carried out using PBMCs or a T cell subset sorted from them (not recorded which). The chain has TRBV20-1 and TRBJ1-2, with a possible D match to TRBD1 (5 bases). In DNA form, the CDR3 reads TGCAGTGCTAGAGGGGACGGAAACTATGGCTACACCTTC. Translating gives CSARGDGNYGYTF.